One and the same sample provided the 4 T cell receptor beta chains below, sequenced in a study of shared clonotypes between healthy human individuals. Libraries were prepared by immunoSEQ multiplex PCR; TCRdb keeps only in-frame clonotypes and omits some of them. The top ten hold approximately 0.52% of the sample, which has some 1,100,000 clones, more than 75% seen once. Sequenced input: memory CD4+ T cells from PBMCs. The subset was: CD45RA-negative fraction. The receptors shown here come from a man between 18 and 29 years old in good health. Some clones in this sample may be carry-over from other donors' samples.

This clone was detected only once. The CDR3 reads CASSLFRVTAPYGYTF. The CDR3 region has the DNA TGTGCCAGCAGCTTATTTAGGGTCACAGCCCCTTATGGCTACACCTTC. The genes are TRBV7-9 and TRBJ1-2; no firm D call. The CDR3 runs 16 residues. The V gene lost 2 bases and the J gene lost 5 bases, with 18 bases spanning the gap. Germline CDR1 reads SEHNR; CDR2 reads FQNEAQ (reference sequence).

This chain connects TRBV5-4 to TRBJ1-3; no reliable D call. From germline, CDR1 is SGHNT and CDR2 YYREEE (reference sequence). CDR3 length: 15 residues. With 1 base removed from V and 0 bases from J, the gap between germline ends came to 8 bases. CDR3 DNA sequence: TGTGCCAGCAGCTTGCCCGAATCCTCTGGAAACACCATATATTTT. Protein: CASSLPESSGNTIYF. Supplemented by reference TRBV5-4 and TRBJ1-3, the full variable domain reads ETGVTQSPTHLIKTRGQQVTLRCSSQSGHNTVSWYQQALGQGPQFIFQYYREEENGRGNFPPRFSGLQFPNYSSELNVNALELDDSALYLCASSLPESSGNTIYFGEGSWLTVV.

The chain has TRBV6-5 and TRBJ2-5, with D unclear. CDR1 and CDR2 (germline): MNHEY, SVGAGI. This CDR3 is built from 12 residues. Trimming stripped 2 bases from V and 7 bases from J, with 8 bases between. This CDR3 reads CASSYLDGTQYF. In DNA form, the CDR3 reads TGTGCCAGCAGTTACCTGGACGGGACCCAGTACTTC.

The CDR3 DNA follows: TGCGCCAGCAGCCAAGATTCACAGATTGGAAACACCATATATTTT. It is translated as CASSQDSQIGNTIYF. The chain carries TRBV4-3 and TRBJ1-3, with D unclear. V lost 0 bases and J 3 bases, leaving 9 bases between the germline ends. CDR3 length: 15 residues. Looked up from germline, CDR1 is LGHNA and CDR2 is YSLEER.